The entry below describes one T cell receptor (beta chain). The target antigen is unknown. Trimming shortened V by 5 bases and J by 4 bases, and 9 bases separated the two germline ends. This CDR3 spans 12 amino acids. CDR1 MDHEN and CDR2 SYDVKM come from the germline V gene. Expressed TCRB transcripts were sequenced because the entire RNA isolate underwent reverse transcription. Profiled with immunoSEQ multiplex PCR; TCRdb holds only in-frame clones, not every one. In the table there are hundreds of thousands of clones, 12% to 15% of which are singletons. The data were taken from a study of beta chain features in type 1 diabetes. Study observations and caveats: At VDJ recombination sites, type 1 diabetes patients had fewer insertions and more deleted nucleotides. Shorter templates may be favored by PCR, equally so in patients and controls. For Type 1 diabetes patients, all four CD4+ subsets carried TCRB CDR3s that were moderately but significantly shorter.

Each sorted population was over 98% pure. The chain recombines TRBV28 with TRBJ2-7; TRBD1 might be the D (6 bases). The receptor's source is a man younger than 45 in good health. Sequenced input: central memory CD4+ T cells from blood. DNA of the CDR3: TGTGCCAGCAGTGACAGGTTATACGAGCAGTACGTC. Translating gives CASSDRLYEQYV.